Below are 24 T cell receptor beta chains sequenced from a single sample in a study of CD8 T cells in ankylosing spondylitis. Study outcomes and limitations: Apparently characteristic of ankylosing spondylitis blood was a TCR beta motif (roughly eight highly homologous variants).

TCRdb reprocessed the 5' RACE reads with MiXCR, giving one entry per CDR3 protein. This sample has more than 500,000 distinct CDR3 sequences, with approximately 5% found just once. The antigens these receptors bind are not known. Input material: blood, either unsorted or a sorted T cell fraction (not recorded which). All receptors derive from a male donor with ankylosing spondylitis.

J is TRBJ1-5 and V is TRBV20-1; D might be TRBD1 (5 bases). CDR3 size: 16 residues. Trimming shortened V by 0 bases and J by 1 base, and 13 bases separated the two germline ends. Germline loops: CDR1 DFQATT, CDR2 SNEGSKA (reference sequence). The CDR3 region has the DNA TGCAGTGCTAGAGAGAGTCAGGGAGGCAGCAATCAGCCCCAGCATTTT. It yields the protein CSARESQGGSNQPQHF.

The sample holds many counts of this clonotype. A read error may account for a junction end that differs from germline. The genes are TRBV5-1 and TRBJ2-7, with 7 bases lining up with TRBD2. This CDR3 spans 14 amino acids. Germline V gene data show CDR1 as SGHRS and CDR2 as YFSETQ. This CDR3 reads CASSWGGRSFEQYF. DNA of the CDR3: TGCGCCAGCAGCTGGGGGGGACGTTCCTTCGAGCAGTACTTC.

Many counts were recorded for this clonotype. CDR3 bases: TGCAGCGTTGATACCAACAGGGTTGTAACGAGAGAGACCCAGTACTTC. As protein: CSVDTNRVVTRETQYF. J is TRBJ2-5 and V is TRBV29-1; D may be TRBD1 (6 bases). V lost 3 bases, J lost 4 bases, and 21 bases lay in between. This CDR3 is 16 amino acids long. Germline CDR1 is SQVTM and CDR2 is ANQGSEA. Full variable domain (rest looked up from reference TRBV29-1 and TRBJ2-5): SAVISQKPSRDICQRGTSLTIQCQVDSQVTMMFWYRQQPGQSLTLIATANQGSEATYESGFVIDKFPISRPNLTFSTLTVSNMSPEDSSIYLCSVDTNRVVTRETQYFGPGTRLLVL.

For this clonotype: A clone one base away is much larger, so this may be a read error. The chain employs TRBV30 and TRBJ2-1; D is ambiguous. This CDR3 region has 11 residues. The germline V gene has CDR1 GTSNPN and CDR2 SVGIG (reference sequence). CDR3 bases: TGTGCCTGGACCTACTACATTGAGCAGTTCTTC. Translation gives CAWTYYIEQFF.

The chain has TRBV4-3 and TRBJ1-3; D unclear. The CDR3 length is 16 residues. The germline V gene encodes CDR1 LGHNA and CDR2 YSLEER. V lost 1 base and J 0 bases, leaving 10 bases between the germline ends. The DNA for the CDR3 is TGCGCCAGCAGCCAAGGGGTACAGAACTCTGGAAACACCATATATTTT. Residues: CASSQGVQNSGNTIYF.

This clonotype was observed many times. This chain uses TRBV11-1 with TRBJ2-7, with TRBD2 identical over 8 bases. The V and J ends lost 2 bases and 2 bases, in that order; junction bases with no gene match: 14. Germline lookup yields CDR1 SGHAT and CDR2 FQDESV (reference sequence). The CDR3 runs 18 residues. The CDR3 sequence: CASSLPRWATSGTYEQYF. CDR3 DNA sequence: TGTGCCAGCAGCTTACCCAGGTGGGCCACTAGCGGAACCTACGAGCAGTACTTC.

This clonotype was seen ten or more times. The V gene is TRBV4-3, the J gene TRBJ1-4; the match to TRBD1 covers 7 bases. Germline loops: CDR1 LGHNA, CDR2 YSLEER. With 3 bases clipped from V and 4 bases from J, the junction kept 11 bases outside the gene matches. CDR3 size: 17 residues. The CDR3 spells CASSHLWEGALNEKLFF. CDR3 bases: TGCGCCAGCAGCCACCTCTGGGAGGGGGCCCTTAATGAAAAACTGTTTTTT.

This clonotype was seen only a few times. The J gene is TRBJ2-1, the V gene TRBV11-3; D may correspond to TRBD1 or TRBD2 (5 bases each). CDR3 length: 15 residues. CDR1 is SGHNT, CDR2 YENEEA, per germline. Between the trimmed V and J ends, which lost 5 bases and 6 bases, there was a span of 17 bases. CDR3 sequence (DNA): TGTGCCAGCAGCCTTCGGGACCAAGACCCCAATGAGCAGTTCTTC. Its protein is CASSLRDQDPNEQFF.

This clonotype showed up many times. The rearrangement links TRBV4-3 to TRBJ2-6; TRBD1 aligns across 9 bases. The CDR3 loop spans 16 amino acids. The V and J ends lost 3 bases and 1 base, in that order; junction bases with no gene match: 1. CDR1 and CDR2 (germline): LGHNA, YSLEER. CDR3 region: CASSQGTGSGANVLTF. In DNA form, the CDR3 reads TGCGCCAGCAGCCAGGGGACAGGGTCTGGGGCCAACGTCCTGACTTTC.

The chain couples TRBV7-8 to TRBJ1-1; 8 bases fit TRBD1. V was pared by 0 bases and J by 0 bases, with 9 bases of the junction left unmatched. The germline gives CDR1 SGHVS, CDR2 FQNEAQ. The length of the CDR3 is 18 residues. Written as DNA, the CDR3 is TGTGCCAGCAGCTTAGCGATCCTCAGGGGGCGGATGAACACTGAAGCTTTCTTT. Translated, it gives CASSLAILRGRMNTEAFF.

This CDR3 is CASPGQRVRDEQFF. CDR3 nucleotides: TGCGCCAGCCCGGGACAGAGGGTTCGGGATGAGCAGTTCTTC. The rearrangement links TRBV10-1 to TRBJ2-1, with 7 positions matching TRBD1. Trimming removed 8 bases from V and 8 bases from J; junction bases left unmatched: 12. The CDR3 spans 14 residues. From germline, CDR1 is WNHNN and CDR2 SYGVQD (reference sequence).

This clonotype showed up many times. CDR3 protein: CASRVTFLETPNTGELFF. CDR3 DNA: TGTGCCAGCAGGGTTACGTTTCTTGAGACCCCGAACACCGGGGAGCTGTTTTTT. This chain links TRBV6-2 or TRBV6-3 with TRBJ2-2; no definite D call. The germline gives CDR1 MNHEY, CDR2 SVGEGT. The CDR3 sequence is 18 residues long. V dropped 6 bases and J dropped 0 bases, with 20 bases sitting between them.

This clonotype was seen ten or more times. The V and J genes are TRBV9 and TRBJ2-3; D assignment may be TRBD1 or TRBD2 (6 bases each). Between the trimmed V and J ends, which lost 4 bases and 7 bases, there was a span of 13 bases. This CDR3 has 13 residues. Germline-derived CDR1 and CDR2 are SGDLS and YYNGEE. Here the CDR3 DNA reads TGTGCCAGCAGCCTAGGGGGGCGGTATACGCAGTATTTT. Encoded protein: CASSLGGRYTQYF.

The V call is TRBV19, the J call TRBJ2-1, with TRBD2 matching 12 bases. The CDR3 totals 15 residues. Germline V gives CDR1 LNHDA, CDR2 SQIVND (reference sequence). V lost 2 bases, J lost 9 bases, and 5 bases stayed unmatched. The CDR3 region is CASSISSGRAGEQFF. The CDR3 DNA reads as TGTGCCAGTAGTATATCTAGCGGGAGGGCTGGTGAGCAGTTCTTC.

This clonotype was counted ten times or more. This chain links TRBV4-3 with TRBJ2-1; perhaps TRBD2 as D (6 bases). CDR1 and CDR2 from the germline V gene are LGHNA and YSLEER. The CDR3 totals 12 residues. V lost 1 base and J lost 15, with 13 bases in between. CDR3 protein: CASSQGGDVRFF. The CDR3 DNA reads TGCGCCAGCAGCCAAGGCGGGGATGTCCGGTTCTTC.

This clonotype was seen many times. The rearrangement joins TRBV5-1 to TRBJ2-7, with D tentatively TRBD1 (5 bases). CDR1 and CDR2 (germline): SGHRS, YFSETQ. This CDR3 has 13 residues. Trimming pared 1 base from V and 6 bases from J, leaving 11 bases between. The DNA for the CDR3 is TGCGCCAGCAGCTTGCCCCGGCAGGGCGAGCAGTACTTC. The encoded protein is CASSLPRQGEQYF.

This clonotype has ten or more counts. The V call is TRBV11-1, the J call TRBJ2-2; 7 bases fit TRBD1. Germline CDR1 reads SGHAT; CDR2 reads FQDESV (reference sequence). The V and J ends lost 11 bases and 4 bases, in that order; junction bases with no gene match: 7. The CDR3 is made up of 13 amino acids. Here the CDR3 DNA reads TGTGCCTTTCGGGACAGTTTCACCGGGGAGCTGTTTTTT. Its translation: CAFRDSFTGELFF.

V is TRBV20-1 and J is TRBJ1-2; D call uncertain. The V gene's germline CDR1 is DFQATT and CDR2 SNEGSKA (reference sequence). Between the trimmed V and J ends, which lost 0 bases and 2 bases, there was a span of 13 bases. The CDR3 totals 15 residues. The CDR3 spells CSAREPSSGNYGYTF. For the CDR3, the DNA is TGCAGTGCTAGAGAGCCATCCAGCGGAAACTATGGCTACACCTTC.

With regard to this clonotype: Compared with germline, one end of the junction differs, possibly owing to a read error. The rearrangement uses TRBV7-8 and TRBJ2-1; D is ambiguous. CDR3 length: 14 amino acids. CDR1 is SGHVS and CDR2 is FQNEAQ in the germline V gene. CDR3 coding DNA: TGTGCCAGCAGCTTAGCACGCAGAAACAATGAGCAGTTCTTT. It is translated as CASSLARRNNEQFF.

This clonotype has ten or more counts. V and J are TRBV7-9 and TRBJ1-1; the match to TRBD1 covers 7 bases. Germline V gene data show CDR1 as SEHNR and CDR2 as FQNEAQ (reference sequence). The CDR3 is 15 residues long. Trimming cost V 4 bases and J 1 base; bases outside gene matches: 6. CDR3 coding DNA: TGTGCCAGCAGCTCAAAACAGGGGAAGAACACTGAAGCTTTCTTT. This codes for CASSSKQGKNTEAFF. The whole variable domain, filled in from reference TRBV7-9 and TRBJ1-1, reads DTGVSQNPRHKITKRGQNVTFRCDPISEHNRLYWYRQTLGQGPEFLTYFQNEAQLEKSRLLSDRFSAERPKGSFSTLEIQRTEQGDSAMYLCASSSKQGKNTEAFFGQGTRLTVV.

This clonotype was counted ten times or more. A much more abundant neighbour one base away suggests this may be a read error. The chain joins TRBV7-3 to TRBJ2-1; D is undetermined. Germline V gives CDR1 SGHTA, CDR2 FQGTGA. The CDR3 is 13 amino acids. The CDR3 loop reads CASSLGVYNVQFF. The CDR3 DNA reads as TGTGCCAGCAGCTTAGGGGTGTACAATGTGCAGTTCTTC.

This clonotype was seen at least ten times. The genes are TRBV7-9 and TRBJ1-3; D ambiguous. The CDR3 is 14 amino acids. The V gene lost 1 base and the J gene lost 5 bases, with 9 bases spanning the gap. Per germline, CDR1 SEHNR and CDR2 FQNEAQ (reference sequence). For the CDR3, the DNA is TGTGCCAGCAGCTTAGGGGGAAGCAGAAACACCATATATTTT. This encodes CASSLGGSRNTIYF. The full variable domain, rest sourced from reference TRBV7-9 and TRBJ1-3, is DTGVSQNPRHKITKRGQNVTFRCDPISEHNRLYWYRQTLGQGPEFLTYFQNEAQLEKSRLLSDRFSAERPKGSFSTLEIQRTEQGDSAMYLCASSLGGSRNTIYFGEGSWLTVV.

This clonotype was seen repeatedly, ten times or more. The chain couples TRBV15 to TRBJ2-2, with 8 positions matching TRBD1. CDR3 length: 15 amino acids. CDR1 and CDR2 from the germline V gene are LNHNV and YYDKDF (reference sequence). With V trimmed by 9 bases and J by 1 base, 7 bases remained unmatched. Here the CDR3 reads CATAGQEMNTGELFF. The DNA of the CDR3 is TGTGCCACGGCGGGACAGGAGATGAACACCGGGGAGCTGTTTTTT.

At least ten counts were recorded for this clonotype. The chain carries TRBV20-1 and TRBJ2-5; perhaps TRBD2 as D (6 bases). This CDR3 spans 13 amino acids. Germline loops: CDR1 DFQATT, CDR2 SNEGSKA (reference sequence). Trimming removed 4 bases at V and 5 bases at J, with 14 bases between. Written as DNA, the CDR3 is TGCAGTGCTATTCGGGGGAGGCTTGAGACCCAGTACTTC. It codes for CSAIRGRLETQYF.